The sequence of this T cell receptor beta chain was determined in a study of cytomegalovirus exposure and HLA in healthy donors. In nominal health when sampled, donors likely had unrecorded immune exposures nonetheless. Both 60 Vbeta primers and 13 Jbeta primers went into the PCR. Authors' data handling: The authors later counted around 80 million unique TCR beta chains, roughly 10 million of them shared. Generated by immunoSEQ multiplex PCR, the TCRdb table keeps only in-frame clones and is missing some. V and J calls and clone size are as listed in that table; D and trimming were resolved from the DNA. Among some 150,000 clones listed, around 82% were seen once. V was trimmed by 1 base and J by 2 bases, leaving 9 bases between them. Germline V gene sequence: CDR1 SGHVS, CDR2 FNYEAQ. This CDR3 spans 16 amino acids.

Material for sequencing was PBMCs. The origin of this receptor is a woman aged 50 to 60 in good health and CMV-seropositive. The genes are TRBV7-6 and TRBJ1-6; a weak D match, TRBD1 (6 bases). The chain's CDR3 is CASSLGEGAYNSPLHF. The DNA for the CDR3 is TGTGCCAGCAGCTTAGGCGAGGGGGCCTATAATTCACCCCTCCACTTT.